This TCR beta chain was recorded in a study of shared clonotypes between healthy human individuals (TCRdb year 2020). For context, the study as a whole: A couple of women and three men aged 18 to 49 years were included in the cohort. For each donor, CD4 naive and CD4 memory were each run on three plates, CD8 naive on two plates, and CD8 memory on one plate. To estimate repertoire size and how much clonotypes are shared between individuals, the study performed deep sequencing of blood TCR repertoires from roughly five healthy adults. To increase sequencing depth and limit assay-specific biases, different laboratories used diverse techniques to prepare libraries and sequence TCR repertoires. Per donor, leukapheresis produced somewhere between about 0.94 and 9.5 billion PBMCs. The investigation overall reported the following: Based on pairwise subsampling, the degree of clonotype sharing among donors was expected to be affected by sequencing depth. Compared with non-shared clonotypes, clonotypes shared by all four sorted-subset donors had higher generation probabilities. Naive subsets generally had larger estimated clonotype richness than memory subsets did. When several donors were compared, the shared fraction of clonotypes was about 5% for naive CD4, 3.5% for naive CD8, 2.3% for memory CD4, and 0.4% for memory CD8. Sampling was limited to blood, and TCR repertoires in tissue likely differ from TCR repertoires in blood. Incomplete sequencing was indicated by rarefaction of sorted-subset datasets, despite the large sequencing depth. Because the study included a small number of donors, the genetic and exposure-history diversity represented was limited.

Donors were healthy HIV-negative adults with no recently reported acute infections or vaccinations. Only Caucasian adults living in Nashville, Tennessee, USA were represented among the donors. CD4+ T cells were enriched through magnetic negative selection, after which naive cells were positively selected on CD45RA and the remaining negative fraction served as the memory subset. After blood collection by leukapheresis, PBMCs were isolated using Ficoll-Histopaque density gradient centrifugation and then cryopreserved in the vapor phase of liquid nitrogen. Analytical flow cytometry was used to check the purity and quantity of every magnetically sorted T cell population. Genomic DNA was isolated from every sorted fraction and measured by UV absorbance on a Nanodrop 2000c. This clone was picked up many times. Its recognized antigen is unknown. Nothing much larger sits one base from this clone, and base qualities are not available.

TCR CDR3 regions were amplified from genomic DNA by multiplex PCR using the deep immunoSEQ assay. Genomic DNA extracted from each cell subset was distributed evenly over all wells of several immunoSEQ 96-well plates, and each plate served as one replicate. For sorted subsets, each replicate PCR was loaded with 200 ng genomic DNA, equivalent to approximately 33,000 T cell genomes. Purified libraries were measured with a Qubit 3.0 fluorometer, size-checked on a Bioanalyzer 2100, and measured again with the KAPA Library Quantification kit. Each immunoSEQ 96-well plate was sequenced on its own single-read 150-cycle Illumina NextSeq 550 flow cell. In the original analysis: Because the immunoSEQ output held only junctional sequences and lacked quality scores, the filtering could not match the filtering applied to full-length reads. Sequences were annotated with PyIR, a Python wrapper for IgBLAST v1.9, using IMGT germline references to assign V/J genes and CDR3. Reads were removed for weak V/J assignments (E-value above 1e-6), missing CDR3, stop codons, out-of-frame junctions, or ambiguous translated residues. A V3J clonotype was defined by an identical inferred V gene, J gene, and CDR3 amino acid sequence. Percentage overlap between repertoires was calculated by dividing the number of shared unique clonotypes by the size of the smaller repertoire. Three approaches were used to assess repertoire richness: RTK rarefaction, the Chao1 estimator, and Recon v2.1 estimates of unobserved clonotypes. OLGA was used to compute generation probabilities for all TCRbeta clonotypes that the gDNA method yielded from a handful of donors. TCRdb provides this immuneACCESS table in a form limited to in-frame rearrangements. Some clones are lacking; in checked studies, under half of them reflect an unresolved V gene, and why the rest are absent is not known. V, J and clone size are those of that table, while D and trimming were read from the DNA. Here the sample has 200,000 to 250,000 clones; 50% to 75% occur a single time. Clones ranked in the top ten supply 11% of the sample.

V sheds 3 bases and J sheds 3 bases, leaving 6 bases between their ends. The germline V gene specifies SGHVS as CDR1 and FNYEAQ as CDR2. Inclusive of the bounding cysteine and phenylalanine, the CDR3 is 12 residues long. The CDR3 DNA has 36 bases and is translated from base 1. The TCR sequence derives from a man aged 25 to 40 in good health. The source material was memory CD4+ T cells sorted from blood. What this sample's cell subset or site label stands for: CD45RA-negative fraction. The rearrangement combines TRBV7-6 with TRBJ2-7; TRBD2 is a weak D gene call, 5 bases matching. CDR3 reads: CASSFGDYEQYF. The DNA is as follows: TGTGCCAGCAGCTTCGGGGACTACGAGCAGTACTTC.